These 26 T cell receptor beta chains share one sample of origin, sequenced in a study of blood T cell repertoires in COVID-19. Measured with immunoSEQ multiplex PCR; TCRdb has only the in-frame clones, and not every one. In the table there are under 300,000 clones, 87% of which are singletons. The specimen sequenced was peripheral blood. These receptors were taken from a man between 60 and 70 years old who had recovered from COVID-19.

The CDR3 protein is CASSLGDTHSYNSPLHF. CDR3 bases: TGTGCCAGCAGCTTAGGTGACACCCATTCCTATAATTCACCCCTCCACTTT. This chain links TRBV7-2 with TRBJ1-6, with no clear D. This CDR3 spans 17 amino acids. Germline values: CDR1 SGHTA, CDR2 FQGNSA. Trimming shortened V by 1 base and J by 1 base, and 11 bases separated the two germline ends.

This chain's CDR3 is CASSPGTTGDEKLFF. The DNA for the CDR3 is TGTGCCAGCAGTCCCGGGACAACCGGGGATGAAAAACTGTTTTTT. The J gene is TRBJ1-4, the V gene TRBV6-4; D may be TRBD1 (6 bases). The germline V gene has CDR1 MRHNA and CDR2 SNTAGT. This CDR3 spans 15 amino acids. V was shortened by 5 bases and J by 6 bases, with 16 bases between the two germline ends.

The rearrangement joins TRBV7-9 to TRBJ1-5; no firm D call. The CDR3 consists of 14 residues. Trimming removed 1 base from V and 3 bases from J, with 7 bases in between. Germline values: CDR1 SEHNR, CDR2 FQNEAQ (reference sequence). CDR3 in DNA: TGTGCCAGCAGCTTAGGCAGGTCCAATCAGCCCCAGCATTTT. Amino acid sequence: CASSLGRSNQPQHF.

The CDR3 DNA is TGTGCAAGTCGCTTAGTGGACCCAGGGGATCCCTTCTACGAGCAGTACGTC. It specifies CASRLVDPGDPFYEQYV. The chain links TRBV12-2 to TRBJ2-7; the table names TRBD1, a call not compared with the DNA. TRBV12-2 is labeled a pseudogene. CDR3 size: 17 residues.

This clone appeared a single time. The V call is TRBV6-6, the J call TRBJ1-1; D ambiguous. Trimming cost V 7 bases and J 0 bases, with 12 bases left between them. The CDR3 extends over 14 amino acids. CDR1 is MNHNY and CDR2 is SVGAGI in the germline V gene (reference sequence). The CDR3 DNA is TGTGCCAGCACCCCGAGAGCTTTGAACACTGAAGCTTTCTTT. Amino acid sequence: CASTPRALNTEAFF.

CDR3 region: CASSLSGAKNIQYF. The CDR3 bases are TGTGCCAGCAGCTTGTCAGGAGCCAAAAACATTCAGTACTTC. The rearrangement links TRBV5-4 to TRBJ2-4; D not certain. Per germline, CDR1 SGHNT and CDR2 YYREEE (reference sequence). This CDR3 is built from 14 residues. Trimming removed 1 base at V and 0 bases at J, with 5 bases between.

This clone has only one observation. The CDR3, as DNA: TGTGCCAGCAGTTACGAGGGGACAGGGGTGAATTCACCCCTCCACTTT. Translated, it gives CASSYEGTGVNSPLHF. V gene TRBV6-6 combines with J gene TRBJ1-6; 10 positions agree with TRBD1. The CDR3 has 16 amino acids. Germline loops: CDR1 MNHNY, CDR2 SVGAGI (reference sequence). J was trimmed by 7 bases and V by 2 bases; bases with no gene match: 5.

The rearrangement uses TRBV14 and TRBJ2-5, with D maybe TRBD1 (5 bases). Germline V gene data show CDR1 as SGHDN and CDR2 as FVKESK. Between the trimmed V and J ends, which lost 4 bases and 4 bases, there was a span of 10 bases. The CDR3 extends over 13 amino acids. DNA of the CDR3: TGTGCCAGCAGCCCCTCCAGGGTAGAGACCCAGTACTTC. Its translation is CASSPSRVETQYF. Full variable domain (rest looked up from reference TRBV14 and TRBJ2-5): EAGVTQFPSHSVIEKGQTVTLRCDPISGHDNLYWYRRVMGKEIKFLLHFVKESKQDESGMPNNRFLAERTGGTYSTLKVQPAELEDSGVYFCASSPSRVETQYFGPGTRLLVL.

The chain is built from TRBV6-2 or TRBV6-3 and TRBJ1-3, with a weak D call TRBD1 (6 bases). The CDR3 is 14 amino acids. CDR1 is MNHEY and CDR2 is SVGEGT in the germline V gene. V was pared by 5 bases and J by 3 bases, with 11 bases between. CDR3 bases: TGTGCCAGCAGTCTCGGGGGGCTTGGAAACACCATATATTTT. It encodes CASSLGGLGNTIYF.

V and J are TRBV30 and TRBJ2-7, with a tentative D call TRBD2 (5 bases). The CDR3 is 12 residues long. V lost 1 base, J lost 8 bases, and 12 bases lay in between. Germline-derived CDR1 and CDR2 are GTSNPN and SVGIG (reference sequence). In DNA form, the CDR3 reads TGTGCCTGGAGTGGACCGGGAAGCAAGCAGTACTTC. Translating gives CAWSGPGSKQYF.

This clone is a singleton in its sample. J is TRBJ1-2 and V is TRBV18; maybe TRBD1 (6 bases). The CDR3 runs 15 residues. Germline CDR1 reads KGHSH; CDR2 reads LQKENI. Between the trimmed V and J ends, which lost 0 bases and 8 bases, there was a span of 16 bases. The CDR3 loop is CASSPPSTGSYGYTF. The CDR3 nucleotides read TGTGCCAGCTCACCACCCTCGACAGGAAGCTACGGCTACACCTTC.

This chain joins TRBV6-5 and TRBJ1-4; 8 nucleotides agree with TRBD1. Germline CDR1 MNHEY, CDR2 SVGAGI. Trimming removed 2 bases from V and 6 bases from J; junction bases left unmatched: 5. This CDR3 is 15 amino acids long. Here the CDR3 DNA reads TGTGCCAGCAGTTACGTACAGGGGGAGGATGAAAAACTGTTTTTT. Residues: CASSYVQGEDEKLFF.

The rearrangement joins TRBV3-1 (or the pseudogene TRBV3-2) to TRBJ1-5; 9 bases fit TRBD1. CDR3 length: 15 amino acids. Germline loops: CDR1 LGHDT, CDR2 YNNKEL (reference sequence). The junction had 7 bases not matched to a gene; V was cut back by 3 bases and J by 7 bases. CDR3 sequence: CASSQYRGQGQPQHF. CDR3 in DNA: TGTGCCAGCAGCCAGTACAGGGGGCAGGGGCAGCCCCAGCATTTT.

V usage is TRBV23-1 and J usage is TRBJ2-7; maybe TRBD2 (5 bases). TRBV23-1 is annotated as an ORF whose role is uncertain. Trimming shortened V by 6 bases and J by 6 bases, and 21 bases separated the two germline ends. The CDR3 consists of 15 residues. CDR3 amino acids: CASRETRGERGEQYV. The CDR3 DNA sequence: TGCGCCAGCAGAGAAACTCGGGGAGAGCGTGGCGAGCAGTACGTC.

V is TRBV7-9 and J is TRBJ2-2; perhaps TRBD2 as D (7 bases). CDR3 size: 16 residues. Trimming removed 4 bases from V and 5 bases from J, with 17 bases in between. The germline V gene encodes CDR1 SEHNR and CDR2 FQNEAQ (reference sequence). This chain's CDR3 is CASSSREGGRTGELFF. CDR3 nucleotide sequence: TGTGCCAGCAGCTCCAGGGAGGGGGGCAGGACCGGGGAGCTGTTTTTT.

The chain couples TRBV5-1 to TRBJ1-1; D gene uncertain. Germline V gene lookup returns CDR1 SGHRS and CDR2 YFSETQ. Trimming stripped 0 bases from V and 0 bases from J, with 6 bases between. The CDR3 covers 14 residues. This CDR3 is CASSLDSMNTEAFF. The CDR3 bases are TGCGCCAGCAGCTTGGACAGCATGAACACTGAAGCTTTCTTT.

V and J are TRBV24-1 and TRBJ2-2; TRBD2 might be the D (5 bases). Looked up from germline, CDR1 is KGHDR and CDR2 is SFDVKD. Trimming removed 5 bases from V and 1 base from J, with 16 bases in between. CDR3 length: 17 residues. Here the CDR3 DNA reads TGTGCCACCAGTGTAGGACTTCCCCTTGGGAACACCGGGGAGCTGTTTTTT. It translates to CATSVGLPLGNTGELFF.

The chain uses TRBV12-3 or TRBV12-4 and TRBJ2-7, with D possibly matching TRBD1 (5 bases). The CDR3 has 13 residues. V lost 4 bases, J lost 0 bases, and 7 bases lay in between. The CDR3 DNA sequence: TGTGCCAGCAGTTGGGGCAACTCCTACGAGCAGTACTTC. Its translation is CASSWGNSYEQYF.

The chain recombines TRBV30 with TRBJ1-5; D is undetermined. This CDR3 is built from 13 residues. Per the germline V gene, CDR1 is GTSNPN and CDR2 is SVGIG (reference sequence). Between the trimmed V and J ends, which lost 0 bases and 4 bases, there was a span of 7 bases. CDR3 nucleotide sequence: TGTGCCTGGAGTGTACGGGGAAATCAGCCCCAGCATTTT. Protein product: CAWSVRGNQPQHF.

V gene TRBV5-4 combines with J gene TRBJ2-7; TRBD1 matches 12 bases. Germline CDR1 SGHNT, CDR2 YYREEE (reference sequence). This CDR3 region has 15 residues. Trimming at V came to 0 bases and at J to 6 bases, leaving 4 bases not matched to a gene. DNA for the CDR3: TGTGCCAGCAGCTTGGACGGGACAGGGGGCTTCGAGCAGTACTTC. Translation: CASSLDGTGGFEQYF.

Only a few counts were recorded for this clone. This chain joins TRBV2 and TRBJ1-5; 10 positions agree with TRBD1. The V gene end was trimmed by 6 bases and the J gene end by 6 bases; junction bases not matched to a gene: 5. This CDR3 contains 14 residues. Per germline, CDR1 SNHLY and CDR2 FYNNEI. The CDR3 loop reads CASRADRGAQPQHF. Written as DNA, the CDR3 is TGTGCCAGCAGGGCGGACAGGGGGGCTCAGCCCCAGCATTTT.

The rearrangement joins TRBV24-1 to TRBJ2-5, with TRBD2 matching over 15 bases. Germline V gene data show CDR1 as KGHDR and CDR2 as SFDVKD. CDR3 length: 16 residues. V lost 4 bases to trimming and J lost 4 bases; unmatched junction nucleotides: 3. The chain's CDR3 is CATSERTSGGGETQYF. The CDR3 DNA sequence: TGTGCCACCAGTGAACGGACTAGCGGGGGGGGAGAGACCCAGTACTTC.

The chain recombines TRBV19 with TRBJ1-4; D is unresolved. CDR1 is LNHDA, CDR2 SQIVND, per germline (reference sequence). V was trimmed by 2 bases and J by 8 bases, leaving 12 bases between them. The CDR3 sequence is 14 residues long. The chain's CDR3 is CASSITITGEKLFF. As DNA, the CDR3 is TGTGCCAGTAGTATAACCATTACGGGAGAAAAACTGTTTTTT.

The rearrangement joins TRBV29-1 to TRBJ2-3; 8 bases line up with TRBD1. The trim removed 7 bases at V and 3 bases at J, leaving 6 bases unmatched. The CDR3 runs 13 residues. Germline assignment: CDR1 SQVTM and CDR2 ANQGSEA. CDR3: CSAGTGFTDTQYF. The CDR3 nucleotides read TGCAGCGCAGGGACAGGCTTTACAGATACGCAGTATTTT.

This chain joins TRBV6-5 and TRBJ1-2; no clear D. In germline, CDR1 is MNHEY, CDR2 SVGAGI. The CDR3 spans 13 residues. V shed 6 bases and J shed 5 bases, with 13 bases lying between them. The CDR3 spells CASSLGVFYGYTF. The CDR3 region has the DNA TGTGCCAGCAGCCTCGGGGTTTTTTATGGCTACACCTTC.

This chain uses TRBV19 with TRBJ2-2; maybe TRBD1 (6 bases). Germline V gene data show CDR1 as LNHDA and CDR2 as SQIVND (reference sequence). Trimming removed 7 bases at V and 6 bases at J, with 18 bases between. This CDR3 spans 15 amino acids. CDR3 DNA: TGTGCCAGTAAACTACAGGGAAAAGTCTCCGGGGAGCTGTTTTTT. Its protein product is CASKLQGKVSGELFF.